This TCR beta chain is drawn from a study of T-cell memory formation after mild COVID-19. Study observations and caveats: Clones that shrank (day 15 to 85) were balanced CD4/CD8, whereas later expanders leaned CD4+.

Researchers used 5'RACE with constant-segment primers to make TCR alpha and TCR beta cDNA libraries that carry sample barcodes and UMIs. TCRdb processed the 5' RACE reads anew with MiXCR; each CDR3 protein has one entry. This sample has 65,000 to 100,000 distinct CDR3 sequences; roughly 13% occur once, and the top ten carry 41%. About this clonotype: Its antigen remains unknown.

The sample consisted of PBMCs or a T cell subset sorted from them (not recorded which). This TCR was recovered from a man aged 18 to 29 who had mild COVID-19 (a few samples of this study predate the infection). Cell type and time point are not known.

For the CDR3, the DNA is TGTGCCAGCAGCGTCCGGGACAGGGCTATTGAAAAACTGTTTTTT. Protein sequence: CASSVRDRAIEKLFF. V usage is TRBV11-2 and J usage is TRBJ1-4, with 9 bases that match TRBD1. The germline CDR1 and CDR2 sequences are SGHAT and FQNNGV. V lost 5 bases, J lost 7 bases, and 8 bases stayed unmatched. This CDR3 contains 15 residues.